These 5 T cell receptor beta chains originate from one sample sequenced in a study of sequential checkpoint blockade in melanoma. Sample treatment: randomized to nivolumab then ipilimumab (arm A) or the reverse (arm B). Clones were sequenced by immunoSEQ multiplex PCR, and TCRdb holds only the in-frame ones, with some missing. Among around 9,500 clones, 23% were seen once, and the ten largest hold more than 13%. The input for sequencing was tumor tissue (inferred from file names), taken from a patient given nivolumab and ipilimumab in sequence. The receptors derive from a human donor with melanoma.

V gene TRBV10-3 combines with J gene TRBJ2-7; 10 nucleotides align to TRBD1. Germline trimming cut 0 bases from V and 3 bases from J; bases unmatched to any gene: 2. The CDR3 runs 15 residues. The germline CDR1 and CDR2 sequences are ENHRY and SYGVKD. The CDR3 DNA is TGTGCCATCAGTGAGTCTCGGACAGGGGGCTACGAGCAGTACTTC. This gives the protein CAISESRTGGYEQYF.

This clone is medium-sized (0.01 to 0.1%) by share. The V call is TRBV6-8, the J call TRBJ2-1; D is perhaps TRBD1 (6 bases). CDR3 length equals 12 residues. Trimming stripped 8 bases from V and 7 bases from J, with 12 bases between. Germline V gene data show CDR1 as MNHGY and CDR2 as SAAAGT. CDR3: CASSRGDNEQFF. The CDR3 nucleotides are TGTGCCAGCTCCAGGGGCGATAATGAGCAGTTCTTC.

The rearrangement uses TRBV14 and TRBJ1-2; D uncertain. Germline V gene lookup returns CDR1 SGHDN and CDR2 FVKESK. V was pared by 0 bases and J by 4 bases, with 6 bases between. The CDR3 consists of 13 residues. The CDR3 spells CASSQDLAYGYTF. The CDR3 bases are TGTGCCAGCAGCCAAGATTTGGCCTATGGCTACACCTTC.

The rearrangement links TRBV6-8 to TRBJ1-6; D uncertain. The CDR3 runs to 16 residues. The germline V gene encodes CDR1 MNHGY and CDR2 SAAAGT. V shed 6 bases and J shed 0 bases, with 12 bases lying between them. The CDR3 DNA reads as TGTGCCAGCAGGAAGGCCCCAAGCTCCTATAATTCACCCCTCCACTTT. Translated: CASRKAPSSYNSPLHF.

The chain couples TRBV18 to TRBJ1-2; D not certain. Germline CDR1 reads KGHSH; CDR2 reads LQKENI. CDR3 length equals 13 residues. The germline V and J ends were trimmed by 6 bases and 5 bases, with 13 bases remaining between them. The CDR3 loop reads CASSHTAEYGYTF. The CDR3, as DNA: TGTGCCAGCTCCCACACCGCCGAATATGGCTACACCTTC.